This T cell receptor beta chain was captured in a study of T cell repertoires in cytomegalovirus infection. Study background: Signatures in public TCR beta sequences pointed to both CMV infection and matching HLA type.

Points on this clonotype: Its antigen remains unidentified.

Trimming took 9 bases from V and 1 from J, leaving 24 bases between them. Germline values: CDR1 LNHNV, CDR2 YYDKDF (reference sequence). The CDR3 has 18 amino acids. MiXCR, applied by TCRdb to the reads, yields one record per CDR3 protein. This repertoire shows roughly 90,000 distinct CDR3 sequences, about 31% found once; its top ten account for over 60%. The sample in question was CD8+ T cells from cultured PBMCs, obtained from culture after CMV antigen stimulation. This chain connects TRBV15 to TRBJ2-2, with no clear D. This receptor was identified in a human donor in good health (CMV status not recorded). Some clones in this sample may be carry-over from other donors' samples. CDR3 residues: CATRVGSVQALNTGELFF. CDR3 DNA sequence: TGTGCCACTCGGGTTGGGTCTGTTCAGGCCTTGAACACCGGGGAGCTGTTTTTT.